Presented here are 10 T cell receptor beta chains from one specimen sequenced in a study of blood T cells in healthy people across ages. Then a second PCR, running about 6 to 12 cycles, was carried out with a sample-barcoded 5' primer and a J-beta primer mix. TCRdb called the 5' RACE reads again in MiXCR, with one record for every CDR3 protein. The sample contains approximately 830,000 distinct CDR3 sequences, under 80% of which appear only once. The sequenced sample was blood. The receptors were sampled from a man between 25 and 39 years old in good health.

The chain combines TRBV6-5 with TRBJ1-5; D not certain. The germline V gene has CDR1 MNHEY and CDR2 SVGAGI. The CDR3 runs to 16 residues. V lost 5 bases and J lost 0, with 14 bases in between. CDR3: CASSPGVSGSNQPQHF. The CDR3 DNA is TGTGCCAGCAGTCCCGGGGTGTCAGGTAGCAATCAGCCCCAGCATTTT.

This chain uses TRBV12-3 or TRBV12-4 with TRBJ2-7, with TRBD2 identical over 9 bases. The length of the CDR3 is 14 residues. Germline trimming cut 7 bases from V and 7 bases from J; bases unmatched to any gene: 11. CDR3 region: CASTPSGEATEQYF. In DNA, the CDR3 is TGTGCCAGCACCCCTAGCGGGGAAGCTACGGAGCAGTACTTC.

The chain combines TRBV6-1 with TRBJ2-1; tentative D call: TRBD2 (6 bases). The germline V and J ends were trimmed by 2 bases and 12 bases, with 8 bases remaining between them. CDR3 size: 11 residues. The germline V gene encodes CDR1 MNHNS and CDR2 SASEGT. CDR3 coding DNA: TGTGCCAGCAGTGAATTGGGGGGGCAGTTCTTC. As protein: CASSELGGQFF.

This sequence joins TRBV20-1 and TRBJ1-2, with TRBD1 identical over 7 bases. CDR1 DFQATT and CDR2 SNEGSKA come from the germline V gene (reference sequence). The V gene end was trimmed by 3 bases and the J gene end by 5 bases; junction bases not matched to a gene: 9. The CDR3 covers 14 residues. The CDR3 sequence is CSASENRGLYGYTF. Written as DNA, the CDR3 is TGCAGTGCTAGCGAAAACAGGGGCTTATATGGCTACACCTTC.

This sequence joins TRBV2 and TRBJ2-5; unclear D gene. The assigned J gene may be wrong: the sequence end matches TRBJ2-7 better. Germline V CDR1 and CDR2: SNHLY, FYNNEI. This CDR3 contains 13 residues. The CDR3 DNA is TGTGCCAGCAGTGAAGCTCAAACCTACGAGCAGTACTTC. Amino acids: CASSEAQTYEQYF.

The chain links TRBV14 to TRBJ2-1, with 9 bases that match TRBD1. The CDR3 sequence is 17 residues long. The germline CDR1 and CDR2 sequences are SGHDN and FVKESK. V lost 4 bases and J lost 2; bases outside the gene matches: 9. CDR3 residues: CASSPRGTGSTYNEQFF. As DNA, the CDR3 is TGTGCCAGCAGCCCCCGGGGGACAGGGAGCACCTACAATGAGCAGTTCTTC.

The rearrangement uses TRBV7-2 and TRBJ2-1; TRBD2 agrees at 13 bases. The length of the CDR3 is 14 residues. Trimming at V came to 7 bases and at J to 9 bases, leaving 6 bases not matched to a gene. Germline V gene sequence: CDR1 SGHTA, CDR2 FQGNSA. The CDR3 sequence is CASTTSGGALEQFF. CDR3 bases: TGTGCCAGCACCACTAGCGGGGGGGCTCTTGAGCAGTTCTTC.

The chain links TRBV20-1 to TRBJ2-1; 7 bases match TRBD2. J lost 7 bases, V lost 6 bases, and 12 bases had no gene match. The CDR3 spans 14 residues. Germline V gene sequence: CDR1 DFQATT, CDR2 SNEGSKA (reference sequence). The CDR3 region is CSAPGTTYWNEQFF. CDR3 coding DNA: TGCAGTGCACCCGGGACTACGTATTGGAATGAGCAGTTCTTC.

This chain joins TRBV5-1 and TRBJ2-1; D unresolved. Germline loops: CDR1 SGHRS, CDR2 YFSETQ. This CDR3 comprises 15 residues. Between the trimmed V and J ends, which lost 5 bases and 1 base, there was a span of 13 bases. CDR3 bases: TGCGCCAGCAGTCAAGCTCAGGCTTCCTACAATGAGCAGTTCTTC. Translation gives CASSQAQASYNEQFF.

The genes are TRBV7-2 and TRBJ2-3; 12 nucleotides match TRBD1. This CDR3 has 17 residues. The ends lost 3 bases at V and 4 bases at J; junction bases unmatched: 8. In germline, CDR1 is SGHTA, CDR2 FQGNSA. For the CDR3, the DNA is TGTGCCAGCAGCTTCCATCTAGGGACAGGGGGCGCAGATACGCAGTATTTT. Amino acids: CASSFHLGTGGADTQYF.